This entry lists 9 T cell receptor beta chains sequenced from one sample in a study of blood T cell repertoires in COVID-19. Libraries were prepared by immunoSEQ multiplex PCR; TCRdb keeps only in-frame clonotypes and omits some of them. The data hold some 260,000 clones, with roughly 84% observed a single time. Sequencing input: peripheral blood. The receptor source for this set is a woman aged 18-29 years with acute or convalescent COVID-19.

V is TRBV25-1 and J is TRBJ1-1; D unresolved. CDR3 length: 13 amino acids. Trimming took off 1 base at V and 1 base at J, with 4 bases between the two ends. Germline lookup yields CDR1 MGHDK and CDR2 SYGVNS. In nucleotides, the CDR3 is TGTGCCAGCAGTGAATCCAAGAACACTGAAGCTTTCTTT. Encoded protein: CASSESKNTEAFF.

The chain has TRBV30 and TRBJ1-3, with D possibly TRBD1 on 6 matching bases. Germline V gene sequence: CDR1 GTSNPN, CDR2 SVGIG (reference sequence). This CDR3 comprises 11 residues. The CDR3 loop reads CGRGLGNTIYF. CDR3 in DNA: TGTGGCAGGGGATTAGGAAACACCATATATTTT.

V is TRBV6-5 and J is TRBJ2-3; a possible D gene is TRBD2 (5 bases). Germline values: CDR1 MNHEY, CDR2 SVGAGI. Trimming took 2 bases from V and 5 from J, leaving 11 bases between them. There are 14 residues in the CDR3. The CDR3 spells CASSYGEAGDTQYF. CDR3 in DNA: TGTGCCAGCAGTTACGGAGAGGCGGGAGATACGCAGTATTTT.

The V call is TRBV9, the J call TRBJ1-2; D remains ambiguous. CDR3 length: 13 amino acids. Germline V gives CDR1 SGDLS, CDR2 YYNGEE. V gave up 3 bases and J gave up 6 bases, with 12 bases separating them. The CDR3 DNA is TGTGCCAGCAGCGCCGATGGAGCCGATGGCTACACCTTC. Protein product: CASSADGADGYTF.

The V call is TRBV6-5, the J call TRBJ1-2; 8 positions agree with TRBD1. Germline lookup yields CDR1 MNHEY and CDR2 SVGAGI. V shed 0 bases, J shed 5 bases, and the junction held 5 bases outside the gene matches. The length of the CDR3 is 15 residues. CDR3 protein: CASSYSGQVLYGYTF. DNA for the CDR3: TGTGCCAGCAGTTACTCGGGACAGGTCCTATATGGCTACACCTTC.

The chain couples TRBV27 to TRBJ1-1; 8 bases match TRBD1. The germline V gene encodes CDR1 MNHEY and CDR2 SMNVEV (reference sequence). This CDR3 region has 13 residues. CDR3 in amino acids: CSSQGAMNTEAFF. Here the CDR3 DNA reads TGTTCCTCCCAGGGGGCGATGAACACTGAAGCTTTCTTT.

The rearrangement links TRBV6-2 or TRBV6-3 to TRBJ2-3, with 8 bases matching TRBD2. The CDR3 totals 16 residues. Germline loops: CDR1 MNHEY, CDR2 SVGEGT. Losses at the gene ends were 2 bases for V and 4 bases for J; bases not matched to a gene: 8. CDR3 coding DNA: TGTGCCAGCAGTTACAATTCGGCGGGAGGTCCAGATACGCAGTATTTT. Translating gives CASSYNSAGGPDTQYF.

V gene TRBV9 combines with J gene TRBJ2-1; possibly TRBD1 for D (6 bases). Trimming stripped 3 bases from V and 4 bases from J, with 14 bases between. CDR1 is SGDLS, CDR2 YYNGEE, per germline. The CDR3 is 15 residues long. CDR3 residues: CASSDRDKVYNEQFF. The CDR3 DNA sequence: TGTGCCAGCAGCGACCGGGACAAGGTTTACAATGAGCAGTTCTTC.

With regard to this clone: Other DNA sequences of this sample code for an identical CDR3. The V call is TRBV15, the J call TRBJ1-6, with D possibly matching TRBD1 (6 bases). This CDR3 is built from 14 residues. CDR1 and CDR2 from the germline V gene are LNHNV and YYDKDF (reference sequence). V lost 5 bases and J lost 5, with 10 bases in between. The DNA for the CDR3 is TGTGCCACCAGCCGGGACACGAATAATTCACCCCTCCACTTT. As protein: CATSRDTNNSPLHF.